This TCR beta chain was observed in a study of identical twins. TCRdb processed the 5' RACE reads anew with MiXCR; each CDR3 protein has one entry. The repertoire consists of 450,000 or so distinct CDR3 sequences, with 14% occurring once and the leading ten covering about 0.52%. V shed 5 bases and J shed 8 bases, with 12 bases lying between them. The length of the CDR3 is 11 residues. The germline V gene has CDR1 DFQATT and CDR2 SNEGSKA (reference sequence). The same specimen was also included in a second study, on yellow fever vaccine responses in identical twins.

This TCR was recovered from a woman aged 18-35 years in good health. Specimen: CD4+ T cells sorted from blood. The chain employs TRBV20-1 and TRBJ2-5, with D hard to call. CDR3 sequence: CSAAPLETQYF. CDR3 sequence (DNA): TGCAGTGCTGCACCTTTGGAAACCCAGTACTTC.